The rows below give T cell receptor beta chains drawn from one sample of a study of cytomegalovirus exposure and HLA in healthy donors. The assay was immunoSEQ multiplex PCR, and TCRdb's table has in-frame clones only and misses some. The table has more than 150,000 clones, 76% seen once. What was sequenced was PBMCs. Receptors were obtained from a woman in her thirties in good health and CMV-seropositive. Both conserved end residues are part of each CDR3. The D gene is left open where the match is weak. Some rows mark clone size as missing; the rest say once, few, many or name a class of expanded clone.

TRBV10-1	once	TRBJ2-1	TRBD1	CASSELRTGSHNEQFF	TGCGCCAGCAGTGAGCTCCGGACAGGGTCCCACAATGAGCAGTTCTTC
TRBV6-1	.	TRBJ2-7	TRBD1	CASSDGQGRPYEQYF	TGTGCCAGCAGTGACGGACAGGGTAGACCCTACGAGCAGTACTTC
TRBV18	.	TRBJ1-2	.	CASSPAVDYGYTF	TGTGCCAGCTCACCAGCGGTGGACTATGGCTACACCTTC
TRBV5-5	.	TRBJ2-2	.	CASSSRGRVNTGELFF	TGTGCCAGCAGCTCCCGTGGCAGGGTGAACACCGGGGAGCTGTTTTTT
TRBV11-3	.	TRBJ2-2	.	CASRSGANTGELFF	TGTGCCAGCAGGAGCGGCGCGAACACCGGGGAGCTGTTTTTT
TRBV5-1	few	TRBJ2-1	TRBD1	CASSLAGTVDREFF	TGCGCCAGCAGCTTGGCGGGGACAGTGGATCGCGAGTTCTTC
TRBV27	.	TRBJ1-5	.	CASGRGHPIYSNQPQHF	TGTGCCAGCGGGAGGGGACACCCTATATACAGCAATCAGCCCCAGCATTTT
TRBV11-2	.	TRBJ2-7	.	CASSLTPTPSEYF	TGTGCCAGCAGCTTAACGCCCACCCCTAGCGAGTACTTC
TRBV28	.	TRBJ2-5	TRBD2	CASSLVAGGFQETQYF	TGTGCCAGCAGTTTGGTAGCGGGGGGTTTCCAAGAGACCCAGTACTTC
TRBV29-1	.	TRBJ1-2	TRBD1	CSVEAPGQGLRYGYTF	TGCAGCGTTGAAGCCCCGGGACAGGGGCTGAGGTATGGCTACACCTTC
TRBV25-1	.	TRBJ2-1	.	CASSSEGNEQFF	TGTGCCAGCAGTTCAGAGGGCAATGAGCAGTTCTTC
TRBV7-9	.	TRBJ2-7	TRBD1	CASSFPSTGVYEQYF	TGTGCCAGCAGCTTCCCTTCGACAGGGGTCTACGAGCAGTACTTC
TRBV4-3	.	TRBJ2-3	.	CASSQRGEGRTDTQYF	TGCGCCAGCTCCCAAAGGGGGGAGGGTAGGACAGATACGCAGTATTTT
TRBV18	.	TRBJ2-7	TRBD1	CASSPGQRGEQYF	TGTGCCAGCTCACCGGGACAGAGGGGCGAGCAGTACTTC
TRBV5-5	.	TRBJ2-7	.	CASSSASSYEQYF	TGTGCCAGCAGCTCCGCTAGCTCCTACGAGCAGTACTTC
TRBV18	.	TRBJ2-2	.	CASSPSSGTGELFF	TGTGCCAGCTCGCCCTCCTCCGGCACCGGGGAGCTGTTTTTT
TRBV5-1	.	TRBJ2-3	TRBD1	CASSLDTGGYTDTQYF	TGCGCCAGCAGCTTGGATACAGGGGGGTACACAGATACGCAGTATTTT
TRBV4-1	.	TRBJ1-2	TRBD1	CASSQVGTGDYGYTF	TGCGCCAGCAGCCAAGTCGGTACAGGGGACTATGGCTACACCTTC
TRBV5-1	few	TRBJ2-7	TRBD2	CASSLVSGGNTYEQYF	TGCGCCAGCAGCTTGGTTAGCGGGGGAAATACCTACGAGCAGTACTTC
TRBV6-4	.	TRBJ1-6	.	CATSPGLPESPLHF	TGTGCCACTTCCCCGGGACTCCCGGAATCACCCCTCCACTTT
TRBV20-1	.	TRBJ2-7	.	CSANRAYEQYF	TGCAGTGCTAACAGGGCCTACGAGCAGTACTTC
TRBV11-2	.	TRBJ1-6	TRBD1	CASSSPRGRSPLHF	TGTGCCAGCAGCTCCCCGAGGGGGCGTTCACCCCTCCACTTT
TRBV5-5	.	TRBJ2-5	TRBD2	CASSLVPSGGASQETQYF	TGTGCCAGCAGCTTGGTCCCTAGCGGGGGGGCATCACAAGAGACCCAGTACTTC
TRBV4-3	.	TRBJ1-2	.	CASSQGFPRGYYGYTF	TGCGCCAGCAGCCAAGGATTTCCCCGCGGTTACTATGGCTACACCTTC
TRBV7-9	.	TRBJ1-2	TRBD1	CASSLGQGYGYTF	TGTGCCAGCAGCTTAGGACAGGGATATGGCTACACCTTC
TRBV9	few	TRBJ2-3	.	CASSVVKTASTDTQYF	TGTGCCAGCAGCGTAGTTAAGACAGCAAGCACAGATACGCAGTATTTT
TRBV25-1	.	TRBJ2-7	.	CASSDKGRGYEQYF	TGTGCCAGCAGTGATAAGGGCAGGGGCTACGAGCAGTACTTC
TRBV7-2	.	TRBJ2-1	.	CASSFMTVLSYNEQFF	TGTGCCAGCAGCTTTATGACTGTGCTCTCCTACAATGAGCAGTTCTTC
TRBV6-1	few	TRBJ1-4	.	CASSATGPATNEKLFF	TGTGCCAGCAGTGCCACAGGGCCTGCAACTAATGAAAAACTGTTTTTT
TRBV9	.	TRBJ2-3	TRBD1	CASSAAGGMAEDTQYF	TGTGCCAGCAGCGCCGCAGGGGGCATGGCTGAAGATACGCAGTATTTT
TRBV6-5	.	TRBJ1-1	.	CASSHSSGVGTEAFF	TGTGCCAGCAGCCACTCCTCCGGGGTAGGCACTGAAGCTTTCTTT
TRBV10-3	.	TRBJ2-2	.	CAITSGTGELFF	TGTGCCATCACTAGTGGGACCGGGGAGCTGTTTTTT
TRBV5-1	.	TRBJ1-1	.	CASSIGVVAEAFF	TGCGCCAGCAGCATCGGGGTTGTTGCTGAAGCTTTCTTT
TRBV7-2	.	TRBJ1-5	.	CASSLAGGGGNQPQHF	TGTGCCAGCAGCTTAGCGGGGGGTGGGGGCAATCAGCCCCAGCATTTT
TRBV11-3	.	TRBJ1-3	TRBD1	CASRTGGPGNTIYF	TGTGCCAGCAGGACAGGGGGCCCTGGAAACACCATATATTTT
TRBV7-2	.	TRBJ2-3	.	CASYGDTQYF	TGTGCCAGCTACGGAGATACGCAGTATTTT
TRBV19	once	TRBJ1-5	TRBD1	CASSVQGQASTQPQHF	TGTGCCAGTAGTGTACAGGGACAGGCGAGTACTCAGCCCCAGCATTTT
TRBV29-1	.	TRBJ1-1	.	CSVGVRLNTEAFF	TGCAGCGTTGGCGTCAGGCTGAACACTGAAGCTTTCTTT
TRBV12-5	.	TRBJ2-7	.	CASGLGAGNSYEQYF	TGTGCTAGTGGTTTGGGAGCAGGGAACTCCTACGAGCAGTACTTC
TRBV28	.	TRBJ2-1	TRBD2	CASSSGGGHWFF	TGTGCCAGCAGCTCGGGGGGGGGTCATTGGTTCTTC
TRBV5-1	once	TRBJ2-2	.	CASSSRGTGELFF	TGCGCCAGCTCTTCCAGAGGGACCGGGGAGCTGTTTTTT
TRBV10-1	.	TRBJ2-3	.	CASSESGGPNTQYF	TGCGCCAGCAGTGAGTCGGGGGGGCCGAATACGCAGTATTTT
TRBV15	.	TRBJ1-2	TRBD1	CATSRPTPTGVKSYGYTF	TGTGCCACCAGCAGACCCACACCGACAGGGGTCAAGAGCTATGGCTACACCTTC
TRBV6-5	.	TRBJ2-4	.	CASRPRVAKNIQYF	TGTGCCAGCAGGCCCAGGGTAGCCAAAAACATTCAGTACTTC
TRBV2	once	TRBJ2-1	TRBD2	CASSEVAGVTSYNEQFF	TGTGCCAGCAGTGAAGTTGCGGGGGTCACCTCCTACAATGAGCAGTTCTTC
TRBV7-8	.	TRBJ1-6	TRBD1	CASSHRQGARNSPLHF	TGTGCCAGCAGCCACCGACAGGGGGCAAGGAATTCACCCCTCCACTTT
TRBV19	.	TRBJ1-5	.	CASGTNQPQHF	TGTGCCAGTGGGACAAATCAGCCCCAGCATTTT
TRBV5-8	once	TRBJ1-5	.	CASSLVLSAGNQPQHF	TGTGCCAGCAGCTTGGTGCTCAGCGCGGGCAATCAGCCCCAGCATTTT
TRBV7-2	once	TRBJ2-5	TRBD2	CASSRWASGGGETQYF	TGTGCCAGCAGCCGGTGGGCGAGCGGGGGTGGAGAGACCCAGTACTTC
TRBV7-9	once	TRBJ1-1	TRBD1	CASTGDRGQGNTEAFF	TGTGCCAGCACCGGGGACAGGGGGCAGGGGAACACTGAAGCTTTCTTT
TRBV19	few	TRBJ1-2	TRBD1	CASSLREGTGDGYTF	TGTGCCAGTAGTCTCAGGGAAGGGACAGGGGATGGCTACACCTTC
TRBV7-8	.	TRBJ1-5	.	CATNPRGWDSNQPQHF	TGTGCCACCAATCCTAGGGGGTGGGACAGCAATCAGCCCCAGCATTTT
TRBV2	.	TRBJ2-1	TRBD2	CASSPTSGGGYNEQFF	TGTGCCAGCAGCCCCACTAGCGGGGGGGGATACAATGAGCAGTTCTTC
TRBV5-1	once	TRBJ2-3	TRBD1	CASSGRGQGATDTQYF	TGCGCCAGCAGCGGCCGCGGACAGGGAGCGACAGATACGCAGTATTTT
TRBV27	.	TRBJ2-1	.	CASSLYQQGDLYNEQFF	TGTGCCAGCAGTTTATACCAGCAAGGAGACCTTTACAATGAGCAGTTCTTC
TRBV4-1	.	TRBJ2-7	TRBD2	CASNGEGSLDEQYF	TGCGCCAGCAACGGGGAGGGCAGCCTAGACGAGCAGTACTTC
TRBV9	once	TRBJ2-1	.	CASSIGGGTYYNEQFF	TGTGCCAGCAGCATTGGGGGCGGCACGTACTACAATGAGCAGTTCTTC
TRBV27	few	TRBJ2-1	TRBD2	CASSFPGGRNEQFF	TGTGCCAGCAGTTTCCCGGGGGGGCGGAATGAGCAGTTCTTC
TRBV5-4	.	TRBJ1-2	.	CASSWKEARDGYTF	TGTGCCAGCAGCTGGAAAGAGGCAAGAGATGGCTACACCTTC
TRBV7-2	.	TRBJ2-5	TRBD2	CASSLALAGGRSQETQYF	TGTGCCAGCAGCTTAGCACTAGCGGGGGGCCGATCTCAAGAGACCCAGTACTTC